These T cell receptor beta chains were read from a single sample in a study of blood T cell repertoires in COVID-19. The method was immunoSEQ multiplex PCR; TCRdb's version includes in-frame clones alone and lacks a portion of them. The data hold over 200,000 clones, with about 90% observed a single time. Sample: PBMCs or T cells enriched from blood (not recorded which). The receptors come from a woman aged 25 to 39 who had been exposed to COVID-19. The CDR3 runs from the conserved cysteine through the conserved F or W. Fields, in order: clone size, CDR3 length, V gene, J gene, D gene, CDR3 protein, CDR3 DNA. D genes are given only for firm matches. Only some rows state a clone size, as once, few, many or a class for expanded clones.

size: NA
length: 15
V: TRBV28
J: TRBJ1-1
D: NA
CDR3: CASILTGGGYTEAFF
DNA: TGTGCCAGCATCCTGACGGGGGGAGGTTACACTGAAGCTTTCTTT

size: NA
length: 16
V: TRBV20-1
J: TRBJ2-1
D: TRBD2
CDR3: CSASPPLAGGYNEQFF
DNA: TGCAGTGCTAGTCCCCCCCTAGCGGGAGGATACAATGAGCAGTTCTTC

size: NA
length: 15
V: TRBV19
J: TRBJ2-2
D: NA
CDR3: CASSARAPDTGELFF
DNA: TGTGCCAGTAGTGCCAGGGCCCCGGACACCGGGGAGCTGTTTTTT

size: few
length: 14
V: TRBV5-1
J: TRBJ1-1
D: NA
CDR3: CASRQWGGVTEAFF
DNA: TGCGCCAGCCGGCAGTGGGGGGGCGTGACTGAAGCTTTCTTT

size: NA
length: 15
V: TRBV12-5
J: TRBJ2-7
D: TRBD1
CDR3: CASGPGTGATYEQYF
DNA: TGTGCTAGTGGGCCGGGGACAGGTGCTACCTACGAGCAGTACTTC

size: once
length: 14
V: TRBV2
J: TRBJ2-7
D: NA
CDR3: CASRATRLDYEQYF
DNA: TGTGCCAGCAGGGCAACCCGACTGGACTACGAGCAGTACTTC

size: NA
length: 12
V: TRBV29-1
J: TRBJ1-2
D: TRBD1
CDR3: CSVESQGYGYTF
DNA: TGCAGCGTTGAGTCACAGGGGTATGGCTACACCTTC

size: few
length: 23
V: TRBV27
J: TRBJ2-2
D: TRBD2
CDR3: CASSFRNSWTEPGTSRNTGELFF
DNA: TGTGCCAGCAGTTTCAGGAACAGTTGGACGGAGCCTGGGACTAGCAGGAACACCGGGGAGCTGTTTTTT

size: NA
length: 16
V: TRBV2
J: TRBJ2-6
D: TRBD1
CDR3: CATRDRVGPGANVLTF
DNA: TGTGCCACCCGGGACAGGGTCGGACCTGGGGCCAACGTCCTGACTTTC

size: few
length: 13
V: TRBV11-2
J: TRBJ2-1
D: NA
CDR3: CASSLEGQFAQFF
DNA: TGTGCCAGCAGCTTAGAGGGCCAGTTCGCGCAGTTCTTC

size: few
length: 18
V: TRBV6-4
J: TRBJ2-5
D: TRBD2
CDR3: CASSDSKTSGRIGETQYF
DNA: TGTGCCAGCAGTGACTCAAAGACTAGCGGGAGGATCGGAGAGACCCAGTACTTC

size: NA
length: 12
V: TRBV30
J: TRBJ1-5
D: NA
CDR3: CAWNEANQPQHF
DNA: TGTGCCTGGAACGAAGCCAATCAGCCCCAGCATTTT

size: NA
length: 14
V: TRBV7-3
J: TRBJ2-1
D: NA
CDR3: CASSLSGGLLEQFF
DNA: TGTGCCAGCAGCTTATCTGGGGGCCTTTTGGAGCAGTTCTTC

size: NA
length: 13
V: TRBV29-1
J: TRBJ2-7
D: NA
CDR3: CSVGRDNSYEQYF
DNA: TGCAGCGTTGGCCGGGACAACTCCTACGAGCAGTACTTC

size: NA
length: 17
V: TRBV19
J: TRBJ1-5
D: NA
CDR3: CASSIWQGRWDNQPQHF
DNA: TGTGCCAGTAGTATTTGGCAGGGTAGATGGGACAATCAGCCCCAGCATTTT

size: NA
length: 13
V: TRBV12-3/TRBV12-4
J: TRBJ2-7
D: TRBD2
CDR3: CASSWGEGYEQYF
DNA: TGTGCCAGCAGCTGGGGGGAGGGGTACGAGCAGTACTTC

size: NA
length: 12
V: TRBV20-1
J: TRBJ1-2
D: NA
CDR3: CSASRGVGGYTF
DNA: TGCAGTGCTAGTCGGGGGGTAGGAGGCTACACCTTC

size: NA
length: 11
V: TRBV5-1
J: TRBJ1-1
D: NA
CDR3: CASSSTGEAFF
DNA: TGCGCCAGCAGCTCCACAGGGGAAGCTTTCTTT

size: NA
length: 14
V: TRBV5-4
J: TRBJ1-6
D: NA
CDR3: CASSFGAGDSPLHF
DNA: TGTGCCAGCAGCTTTGGAGCCGGGGATTCACCCCTCCACTTT

size: NA
length: 15
V: TRBV27
J: TRBJ2-1
D: TRBD2
CDR3: CASSPTSGSMDEQFF
DNA: TGTGCCAGCAGCCCGACTAGCGGATCAATGGATGAGCAGTTCTTC

size: NA
length: 15
V: TRBV3-1/TRBV3-2
J: TRBJ2-3
D: TRBD1
CDR3: CASSPWTGRPDTQYF
DNA: TGTGCCAGCAGCCCCTGGACAGGGAGACCAGATACGCAGTATTTT

size: few
length: 13
V: TRBV30
J: TRBJ1-1
D: NA
CDR3: CAWSVGMRTEAFF
DNA: TGTGCCTGGAGTGTAGGCATGAGGACTGAAGCTTTCTTT

size: NA
length: 14
V: TRBV6-2/TRBV6-3
J: TRBJ2-7
D: TRBD2
CDR3: CASSYPSGVYEQYF
DNA: TGTGCCAGCAGTTACCCTAGCGGGGTCTACGAGCAGTACTTC

size: NA
length: 14
V: TRBV2
J: TRBJ1-2
D: NA
CDR3: CASSQGTGYYGYTF
DNA: TGTGCCAGCAGCCAAGGGACTGGTTATTATGGCTACACCTTC

size: NA
length: 13
V: TRBV3-1/TRBV3-2
J: TRBJ2-1
D: NA
CDR3: CASSLGVYNEQFF
DNA: TGTGCCAGCAGCCTAGGGGTTTACAATGAGCAGTTCTTC

size: few
length: 16
V: TRBV4-2
J: TRBJ1-4
D: NA
CDR3: CASSQVFRRQNEKLFF
DNA: TGTGCCAGCAGCCAAGTTTTTCGGCGGCAAAATGAAAAACTGTTTTTT

size: NA
length: 14
V: TRBV6-2/TRBV6-3
J: TRBJ2-5
D: NA
CDR3: CASSYSFGGETQYF
DNA: TGTGCCAGCAGTTACTCGTTTGGGGGGGAGACCCAGTACTTC

size: NA
length: 12
V: TRBV5-1
J: TRBJ2-5
D: NA
CDR3: CASSSAGETQYF
DNA: TGCGCCAGCAGCTCGGCGGGAGAGACCCAGTACTTC

size: once
length: 12
V: TRBV28
J: TRBJ1-2
D: TRBD1
CDR3: CASKTGIYGYTF
DNA: TGTGCCAGCAAGACAGGGATCTATGGCTACACCTTC

size: NA
length: 16
V: TRBV5-1
J: TRBJ2-4
D: NA
CDR3: CASSLGNLLAKNIQYF
DNA: TGCGCCAGCAGCTTGGGAAACTTGTTAGCCAAAAACATTCAGTACTTC

size: NA
length: 16
V: TRBV10-3
J: TRBJ2-1
D: TRBD2
CDR3: CAITQASGSPKDEQFF
DNA: TGTGCCATCACTCAAGCTAGCGGGAGTCCTAAAGATGAGCAGTTCTTC

size: NA
length: 13
V: TRBV6-2/TRBV6-3
J: TRBJ1-2
D: NA
CDR3: CASTPHRDLGYTF
DNA: TGTGCCAGCACCCCCCACAGGGACCTTGGCTACACCTTC

size: NA
length: 16
V: TRBV7-3
J: TRBJ2-7
D: NA
CDR3: CASSLMSVVGEDEQYF
DNA: TGTGCCAGCAGCTTAATGTCAGTGGTGGGAGAGGACGAGCAGTACTTC

size: NA
length: 15
V: TRBV5-1
J: TRBJ2-3
D: NA
CDR3: CASKTSASRTDTQYF
DNA: TGCGCCAGCAAAACATCGGCTAGCAGGACAGATACGCAGTATTTT

size: NA
length: 15
V: TRBV18
J: TRBJ2-5
D: TRBD1
CDR3: CASSPKTGYQETQYF
DNA: TGTGCCAGCTCACCGAAGACAGGGTACCAAGAGACCCAGTACTTC

size: NA
length: 14
V: TRBV9
J: TRBJ1-4
D: NA
CDR3: CASSVGAPGEKLFF
DNA: TGTGCCAGCAGCGTAGGGGCCCCTGGTGAAAAACTGTTTTTT

size: NA
length: 14
V: TRBV27
J: TRBJ1-1
D: TRBD1
CDR3: CASSPGQLMTEAFF
DNA: TGTGCCAGCAGTCCGGGACAGTTGATGACTGAAGCTTTCTTT

size: NA
length: 15
V: TRBV11-1
J: TRBJ2-1
D: TRBD1
CDR3: CASSPGQGGGDEQFF
DNA: TGTGCCAGCAGCCCGGGACAGGGTGGTGGAGATGAGCAGTTCTTC

size: once
length: 16
V: TRBV19
J: TRBJ2-6
D: NA
CDR3: CASSIGQPHGANVLTF
DNA: TGTGCCAGTAGTATTGGACAGCCACATGGGGCCAACGTCCTGACTTTC

size: NA
length: 15
V: TRBV5-6
J: TRBJ2-7
D: NA
CDR3: CASSLYPTGIYEQYF
DNA: TGTGCCAGCAGCTTGTATCCGACAGGAATCTACGAGCAGTACTTC

size: once
length: 13
V: TRBV18
J: TRBJ2-7
D: NA
CDR3: CASSPLGVYEQYF
DNA: TGTGCCAGCTCACCGTTAGGGGTCTACGAGCAGTACTTC

size: NA
length: 23
V: TRBV13
J: TRBJ1-1
D: TRBD1
CDR3: CASSPVRGGSDRLSQSGFTEAFF
DNA: TGTGCCAGCAGCCCCGTTAGAGGGGGCAGCGACAGGCTCTCCCAATCGGGGTTCACTGAAGCTTTCTTT

size: NA
length: 14
V: TRBV2
J: TRBJ2-1
D: TRBD1
CDR3: CASRATGGHNEQFF
DNA: TGTGCCAGCAGGGCGACAGGGGGCCACAATGAGCAGTTCTTC

size: NA
length: 14
V: TRBV30
J: TRBJ1-6
D: NA
CDR3: CAWSVLRWKSPLHF
DNA: TGTGCCTGGAGTGTACTACGTTGGAAATCACCCCTCCACTTT

size: NA
length: 16
V: TRBV19
J: TRBJ2-5
D: TRBD2
CDR3: CASSEAGVSGIKTQYF
DNA: TGTGCCAGTAGTGAGGCGGGAGTCAGTGGTATAAAGACCCAGTACTTC

size: few
length: 13
V: TRBV4-1
J: TRBJ2-2
D: NA
CDR3: CASSLQGPGELFF
DNA: TGCGCCAGCAGCCTGCAGGGGCCCGGGGAGCTGTTTTTT

size: few
length: 16
V: TRBV6-2/TRBV6-3
J: TRBJ2-3
D: NA
CDR3: CASSAGLGSGTDTQYF
DNA: TGTGCCAGCAGCGCCGGGTTGGGTAGCGGCACAGATACGCAGTATTTT

size: NA
length: 17
V: TRBV7-9
J: TRBJ1-1
D: TRBD1
CDR3: CASSLYRGPIMNTEAFF
DNA: TGTGCCAGCAGCTTATACAGGGGGCCGATCATGAACACTGAAGCTTTCTTT

size: NA
length: 14
V: TRBV24-1
J: TRBJ2-3
D: TRBD2
CDR3: CATSLTSGRDTQYF
DNA: TGTGCCACCAGTTTGACTAGCGGGAGAGATACGCAGTATTTT

size: few
length: 14
V: TRBV5-1
J: TRBJ1-1
D: NA
CDR3: CASSRGIMNTEAFF
DNA: TGCGCCAGCAGTCGAGGAATCATGAACACTGAAGCTTTCTTT

size: NA
length: 16
V: TRBV28
J: TRBJ1-5
D: NA
CDR3: CASRGGQNANHQPQHF
DNA: TGTGCCAGCAGAGGAGGCCAGAACGCGAATCATCAGCCCCAGCATTTT

size: few
length: 14
V: TRBV21-1
J: TRBJ1-3
D: NA
CDR3: CASSKVGQGDTIYF
DNA: TGTGCCAGCAGCAAAGTAGGACAGGGTGACACCATATATTTT

size: NA
length: 15
V: TRBV28
J: TRBJ1-2
D: NA
CDR3: CASSLFPGVRRGYTF
DNA: TGTGCCAGCAGTTTATTTCCCGGGGTACGAAGAGGCTACACCTTC